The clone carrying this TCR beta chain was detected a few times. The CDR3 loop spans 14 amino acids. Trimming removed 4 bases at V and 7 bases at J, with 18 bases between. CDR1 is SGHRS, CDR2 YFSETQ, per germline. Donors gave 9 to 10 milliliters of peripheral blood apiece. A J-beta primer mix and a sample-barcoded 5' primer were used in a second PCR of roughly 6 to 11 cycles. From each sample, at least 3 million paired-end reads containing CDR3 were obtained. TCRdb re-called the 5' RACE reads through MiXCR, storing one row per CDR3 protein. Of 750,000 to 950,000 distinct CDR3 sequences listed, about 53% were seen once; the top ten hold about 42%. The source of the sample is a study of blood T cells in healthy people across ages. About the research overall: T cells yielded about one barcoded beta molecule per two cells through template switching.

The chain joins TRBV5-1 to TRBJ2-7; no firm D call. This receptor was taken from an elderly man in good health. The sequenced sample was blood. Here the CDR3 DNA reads TGCGCCAGCAGCGCCCAGTCCGCCTCTGGGGAGCAGTACTTC. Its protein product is CASSAQSASGEQYF.